This T cell receptor (beta chain) was recovered during a study of cytomegalovirus exposure and HLA in healthy donors. Notes on the study in general: Under in vitro conditions, three CMV-associated chains were confirmed as specific for CMV antigens.

The CDR3 runs 11 residues. In germline, CDR1 is KGHSH, CDR2 LQKENI. Trimming shortened V by 4 bases and J by 5 bases, and 4 bases separated the two germline ends. In regard to this clone: The antigen is unknown.

Repertoires were generated with immunoSEQ multiplex PCR, while TCRdb's copy carries only in-frame clones and drops some. The sample carries 80,000 to 100,000 clones, roughly nine tenths recorded once. This rearrangement joins TRBV18 to TRBJ2-3; D gene uncertain. This sequence originates from a woman aged 30 to 39 in good health and CMV-seronegative. Sequencing was done on a sample of PBMCs. The CDR3 nucleotides read TGTGCCAGCTCACTCATAGATACGCAGTATTTT. Amino acids: CASSLIDTQYF.